This T cell receptor beta chain was identified during a study of technical replicates of blood from a few donors (TCRdb year 2017). Libraries were built with the immunoSEQ multiplex PCR assay. TCRdb carries this immuneACCESS record with in-frame sequences only. Its versions omit some clonotypes, under half of them owing to an unresolved V gene in the studies checked, with the rest unexplained. For this sample the table gives about 100,000 clones, of which nearly 97% were detected only once. The ten largest account for around 0.22% of the sample. As concerns this clone: Its recognized antigen is unknown. The sample holds no much larger clone one base away, and base qualities are not on file.

CDR1 and CDR2, per the germline V gene, are WSHSY and SAAADI. Taken from cysteine to phenylalanine, the CDR3 has 16 residues. Only CDR3 DNA remains: 48 bases, in frame from the first base. V is pruned by 6 bases and J by 0 bases, leaving 4 bases of the junction without a gene match. In this chain, TRBV10-2 is recombined with TRBJ2-3; the junction holds 12 bases that match TRBD2. The source is a human donor in good health. Material: T cells isolated from PBMCs. The DNA sequence reads TGCGCCAGCAGCTCCGGACTAGCGGGGAGCACAGATACGCAGTATTTT. This codes for CASSSGLAGSTDTQYF.